These T cell receptor beta chains were read from a single sample in a study of blood T cell repertoires in COVID-19. Data came from immunoSEQ multiplex PCR; TCRdb stores just in-frame clones and leaves some out. The sample shows roughly 230,000 clones, approximately 85% of them seen only once. Specimen: peripheral blood. The receptors come from a man in his forties with acute or convalescent COVID-19. Each CDR3 is given with its conserved first and last residue. D genes are given only for firm matches. Rows may omit the clone size; those that give it use once, few, many or a size class.

cdr3_aa	cdr3_nt	j_call	clone_size	d_call	v_call
CASSQDRGDQPQHF	TGTGCCAGCAGCCAAGACAGGGGGGATCAGCCCCAGCATTTT	TRBJ1-5	-	TRBD1	TRBV4-2
CAWHGQGWMGTEAFF	TGTGCCTGGCACGGACAGGGGTGGATGGGGACTGAAGCTTTCTTT	TRBJ1-1	-	TRBD1	TRBV30
CASSLSITGSQPQHF	TGTGCCAGCAGCTTGAGTATTACAGGAAGCCAGCCCCAGCATTTT	TRBJ1-5	-	-	TRBV5-8
CASSLVTGYTGELFF	TGTGCCAGCAGCTTAGTAACAGGATACACCGGGGAGCTGTTTTTT	TRBJ2-2	-	-	TRBV7-9
CASSPYRLAGGSYNEQFF	TGTGCCAGCAGCCCCTACCGACTAGCGGGGGGGTCCTACAATGAGCAGTTCTTC	TRBJ2-1	-	TRBD2	TRBV3-1/TRBV3-2
CASSPHTGFNTDTQYF	TGTGCCAGCAGCCCCCACACAGGGTTTAACACAGATACGCAGTATTTT	TRBJ2-3	-	-	TRBV14
CATSDPTTGPRGRPQHF	TGTGCCACCAGTGATCCTACGACAGGTCCGAGAGGGCGGCCCCAGCATTTT	TRBJ1-5	-	-	TRBV24-1
CASSVAQEGSYGYTF	TGTGCCAGCAGCGTAGCCCAGGAGGGAAGCTATGGCTACACCTTC	TRBJ1-2	-	-	TRBV9
CASSEALGQGVFGYTF	TGTGCCAGCAGTGAAGCGCTTGGGCAGGGGGTCTTTGGCTACACCTTC	TRBJ1-2	-	TRBD1	TRBV2
CASSPGGTAGDTIYF	TGTGCCAGCTCACCTGGAGGGACAGCCGGGGACACCATATATTTT	TRBJ1-3	-	TRBD1	TRBV18
CASSLEFGQPQHF	TGTGCCAGCAGCTTAGAGTTCGGTCAGCCCCAGCATTTT	TRBJ1-5	-	-	TRBV7-6
CASSIDSSSGNTIYF	TGTGCCAGTAGTATCGACAGTAGCTCTGGAAACACCATATATTTT	TRBJ1-3	-	-	TRBV19
CASSWYRANTGELFF	TGTGCCAGCAGTTGGTACAGAGCGAACACCGGGGAGCTGTTTTTT	TRBJ2-2	-	-	TRBV6-2/TRBV6-3
CATMTPSGGARWEQFF	TGTGCCACCATGACCCCCTCCGGGGGGGCCCGGTGGGAGCAGTTCTTC	TRBJ2-1	-	TRBD2	TRBV10-3
CSVEPAGERETQYF	TGCAGCGTTGAACCAGCGGGGGAGAGAGAGACCCAGTACTTC	TRBJ2-5	-	TRBD2	TRBV29-1
CASQSQKGGYTF	TGTGCCAGCCAGTCCCAAAAGGGGGGCTACACCTTC	TRBJ1-2	-	-	TRBV6-5
CASSSRGAPAYNEQFF	TGTGCCAGCAGCTCTCGGGGAGCGCCGGCCTACAATGAGCAGTTCTTC	TRBJ2-1	-	-	TRBV5-4
CASSLSPGLAGELFF	TGTGCCAGCAGTTTATCACCGGGTTTGGCCGGGGAGCTGTTTTTT	TRBJ2-2	-	-	TRBV27
CASSLEPGTGDLEQYF	TGTGCCAGCAGCTTAGAGCCCGGGACAGGGGACCTCGAGCAGTACTTC	TRBJ2-7	-	TRBD1	TRBV7-9
CASSEQGGGQPQHF	TGTGCCAGCAGTGAGCAGGGAGGTGGGCAGCCCCAGCATTTT	TRBJ1-5	-	-	TRBV2
CASSLALRQGSTEAFF	TGTGCCAGCAGCTTGGCCCTTAGACAGGGTAGCACTGAAGCTTTCTTT	TRBJ1-1	-	TRBD1	TRBV5-5
CASSGSGGADTQYF	TGTGCCAGCAGCGGTAGCGGGGGGGCAGATACGCAGTATTTT	TRBJ2-3	-	TRBD2	TRBV9
CASSVGLTGDYEQYF	TGTGCCAGCAGCGTAGGGTTGACAGGGGACTACGAGCAGTACTTC	TRBJ2-7	once	TRBD1	TRBV9
CASSYRGYGYTF	TGTGCCAGCAGTTATCGGGGCTATGGCTACACCTTC	TRBJ1-2	-	-	TRBV6-5
CASSQDGGGADTQYF	TGTGCCAGCAGCCAAGACGGCGGGGGGGCAGATACGCAGTATTTT	TRBJ2-3	-	TRBD2	TRBV4-2
CAWSPPYYNEQFF	TGTGCCTGGAGTCCCCCCTATTACAATGAGCAGTTCTTC	TRBJ2-1	-	-	TRBV30
CASGAPGELFF	TGTGCTAGCGGGGCCCCCGGGGAGCTGTTTTTT	TRBJ2-2	-	TRBD2	TRBV12-3/TRBV12-4
CSASDQTRGYEQYF	TGCAGTGCTAGTGATCAGACCAGGGGCTACGAGCAGTACTTC	TRBJ2-7	-	-	TRBV20-1
CASSGDRDTEAFF	TGTGCCAGCAGCGGGGACAGGGACACTGAAGCTTTCTTT	TRBJ1-1	-	TRBD1	TRBV5-6
CASSYRDTQYF	TGTGCCAGCAGTTACCGAGATACGCAGTATTTT	TRBJ2-3	-	-	TRBV6-5
CASSSTGGGPYGYTF	TGCGCCAGCAGCTCGACAGGTGGGGGCCCGTATGGCTACACCTTC	TRBJ1-2	once	-	TRBV5-1
CASSQDWGVRTYNEQFF	TGTGCCAGCAGCCAAGATTGGGGGGTTCGGACCTACAATGAGCAGTTCTTC	TRBJ2-1	-	-	TRBV4-2
CASSSRTRMNTEAFF	TGTGCCAGCAGCTCCCGGACAAGAATGAACACTGAAGCTTTCTTT	TRBJ1-1	few	-	TRBV5-6
CASGTAPAYEQYF	TGCGCCAGCGGGACTGCACCGGCCTACGAGCAGTACTTC	TRBJ2-7	-	-	TRBV5-1
CAVQGGEGEKLFF	TGTGCCGTTCAAGGGGGAGAAGGAGAAAAACTGTTTTTT	TRBJ1-4	-	-	TRBV6-5
CASSPTGNNEKLFF	TGTGCCAGCAGCCCGACAGGGAACAATGAAAAACTGTTTTTT	TRBJ1-4	-	TRBD1	TRBV7-8
CASSSFYTGRPGGSTGELFF	TGTGCCAGCAGCTCTTTTTACACCGGGCGTCCAGGGGGCAGTACCGGGGAGCTGTTTTTT	TRBJ2-2	-	TRBD1	TRBV11-3
CASKPDTLMNTEAFF	TGTGCCAGTAAACCGGACACCCTCATGAACACTGAAGCTTTCTTT	TRBJ1-1	-	-	TRBV19
CASSLRGRASGTYNEQFF	TGTGCCAGCAGCTTACGGGGGAGGGCTAGCGGGACTTACAATGAGCAGTTCTTC	TRBJ2-1	-	TRBD2	TRBV7-9
CSARTTLGYTF	TGCAGTGCTAGAACCACTTTAGGCTACACCTTC	TRBJ1-2	-	-	TRBV20-1
CAWGQGGSGNTIYF	TGTGCCTGGGGCCAAGGGGGCTCTGGAAACACCATATATTTT	TRBJ1-3	-	-	TRBV30
CASSVPTVPIDEQYF	TGTGCCAGCAGCGTGCCGACAGTCCCTATAGACGAGCAGTACTTC	TRBJ2-7	-	-	TRBV9
CASSLKSASTGELFF	TGCGCCAGCAGCCTGAAATCAGCGAGCACCGGGGAGCTGTTTTTT	TRBJ2-2	-	-	TRBV10-2
CASSSDGGSYNEQFF	TGCGCCAGCAGCTCGGACGGGGGCTCCTACAATGAGCAGTTCTTC	TRBJ2-1	-	-	TRBV5-1
CASSFLVGGYNEQFF	TGTGCCAGCAGCTTCCTCGTGGGGGGCTACAATGAGCAGTTCTTC	TRBJ2-1	-	-	TRBV7-8
CASRTSGSWYGYTF	TGTGCCAGTAGAACCTCAGGGTCGTGGTATGGCTACACCTTC	TRBJ1-2	-	-	TRBV19
CASSPGTAGNTIYF	TGTGCCAGCAGCCCCGGGACAGCGGGAAACACCATATATTTT	TRBJ1-3	-	TRBD1	TRBV3-1/TRBV3-2
CSVESYQGGYTF	TGCAGCGTTGAATCCTATCAGGGTGGCTACACCTTC	TRBJ1-2	-	-	TRBV29-1
CASSALNGGGVVEPQHF	TGTGCCAGCAGCGCTCTCAATGGGGGGGGAGTCGTGGAGCCCCAGCATTTT	TRBJ1-5	-	-	TRBV21-1
CATDSGEMYNEQFF	TGTGCCACCGACAGCGGGGAAATGTACAATGAGCAGTTCTTC	TRBJ2-1	once	TRBD2	TRBV15
CASSLLDYSNQPQHF	TGTGCCAGCAGCCTTCTAGATTATAGCAATCAGCCCCAGCATTTT	TRBJ1-5	-	-	TRBV7-2
CASSAYIPANTGELFF	TGTGCCAGCAGCGCATACATACCCGCGAACACCGGGGAGCTGTTTTTT	TRBJ2-2	-	-	TRBV11-2